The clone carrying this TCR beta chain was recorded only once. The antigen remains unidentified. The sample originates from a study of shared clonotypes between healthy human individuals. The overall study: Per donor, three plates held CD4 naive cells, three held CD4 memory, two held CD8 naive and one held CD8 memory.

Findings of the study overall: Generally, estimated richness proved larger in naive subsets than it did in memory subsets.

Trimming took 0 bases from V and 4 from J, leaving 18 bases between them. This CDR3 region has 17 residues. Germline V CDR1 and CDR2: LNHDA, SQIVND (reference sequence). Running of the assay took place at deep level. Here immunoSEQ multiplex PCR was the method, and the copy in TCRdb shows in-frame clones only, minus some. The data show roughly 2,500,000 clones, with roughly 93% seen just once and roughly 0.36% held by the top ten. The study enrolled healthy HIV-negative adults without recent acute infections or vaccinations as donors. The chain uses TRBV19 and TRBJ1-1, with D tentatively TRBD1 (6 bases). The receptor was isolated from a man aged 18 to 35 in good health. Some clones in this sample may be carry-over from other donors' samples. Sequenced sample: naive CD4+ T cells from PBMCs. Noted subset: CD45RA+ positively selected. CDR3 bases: TGTGCCAGTAGTATAGATCTTTCACGCAGGGGAGGCACTGAAGCTTTCTTT. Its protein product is CASSIDLSRRGGTEAFF.